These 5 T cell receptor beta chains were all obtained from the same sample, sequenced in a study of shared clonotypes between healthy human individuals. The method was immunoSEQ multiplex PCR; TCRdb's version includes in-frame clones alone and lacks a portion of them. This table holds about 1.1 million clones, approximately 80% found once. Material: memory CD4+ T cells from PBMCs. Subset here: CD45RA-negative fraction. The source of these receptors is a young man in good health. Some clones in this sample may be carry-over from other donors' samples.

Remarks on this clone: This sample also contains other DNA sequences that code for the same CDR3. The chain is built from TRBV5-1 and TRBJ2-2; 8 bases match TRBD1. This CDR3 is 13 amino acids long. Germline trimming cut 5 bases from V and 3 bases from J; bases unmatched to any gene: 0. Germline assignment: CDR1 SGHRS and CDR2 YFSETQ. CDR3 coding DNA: TGCGCCAGCAGGGGACAGGACACCGGGGAGCTGTTTTTT. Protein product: CASRGQDTGELFF.

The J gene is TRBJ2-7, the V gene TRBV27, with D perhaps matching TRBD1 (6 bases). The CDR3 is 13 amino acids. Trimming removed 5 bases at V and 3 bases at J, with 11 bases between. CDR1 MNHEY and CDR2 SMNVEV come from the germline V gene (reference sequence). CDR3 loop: CASSPVDSYEQYF. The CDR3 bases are TGTGCCAGCAGTCCAGTGGACAGCTACGAGCAGTACTTC.

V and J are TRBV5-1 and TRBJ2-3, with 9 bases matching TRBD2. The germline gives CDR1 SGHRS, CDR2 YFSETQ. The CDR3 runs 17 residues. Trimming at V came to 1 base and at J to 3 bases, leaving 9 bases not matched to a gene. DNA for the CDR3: TGCGCCAGCAGCTTGATCTCCTCTAGCGGGATTACAGATACGCAGTATTTT. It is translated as CASSLISSSGITDTQYF.

CDR3 sequence (DNA): TGTGCCAGCAGCTTGGCGGCGTTGTCGGTGGCTTTCTTT. This translates into CASSLAALSVAFF. The J gene is TRBJ1-1, the V gene TRBV7-3; D gene ambiguous. Germline CDR1 SGHTA, CDR2 FQGTGA. There are 13 residues in the CDR3. Trimming took off 3 bases at V and 11 bases at J, with 16 bases between the two ends.

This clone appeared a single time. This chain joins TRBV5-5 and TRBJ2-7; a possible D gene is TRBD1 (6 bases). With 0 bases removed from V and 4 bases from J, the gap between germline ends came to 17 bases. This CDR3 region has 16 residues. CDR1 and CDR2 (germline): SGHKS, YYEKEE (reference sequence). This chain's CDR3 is CASSLEGTRSLYEQYF. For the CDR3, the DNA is TGTGCCAGCAGCTTGGAGGGGACACGGAGCTTATACGAGCAGTACTTC.